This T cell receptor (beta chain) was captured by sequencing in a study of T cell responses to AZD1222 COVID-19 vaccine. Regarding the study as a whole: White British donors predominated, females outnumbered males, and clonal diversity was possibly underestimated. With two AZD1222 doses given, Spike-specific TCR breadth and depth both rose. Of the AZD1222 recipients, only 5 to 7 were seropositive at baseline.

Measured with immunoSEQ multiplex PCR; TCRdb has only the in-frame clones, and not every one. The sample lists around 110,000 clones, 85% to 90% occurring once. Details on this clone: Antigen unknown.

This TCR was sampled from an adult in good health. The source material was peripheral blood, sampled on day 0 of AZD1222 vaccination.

DNA for the CDR3: TGTGCCAGCAGTTCCATCGCCGGGACAGAGAATCAGCCCCAGCATTTT. Its translation: CASSSIAGTENQPQHF. The rearrangement links TRBV28 to TRBJ1-5; TRBD1 agrees at 7 bases. V shed 4 bases and J 4 bases; nucleotides not matched to a gene: 10. Germline-derived CDR1 and CDR2 are MDHEN and SYDVKM. This CDR3 has 16 residues.